This passage covers 16 T cell receptor beta chains from one sample sequenced in a study of radiation and T cells in renal cell carcinoma. Time point of the sample: blood 4 weeks post-SBRT, at nephrectomy. Treatment specified: 15 Gy SBRT to primary tumor, nephrectomy 4 weeks later. Assay used: immunoSEQ multiplex PCR; TCRdb lists only in-frame clones, some missing. The table shows around 74,000 clones, with 75% to 90% occurring only once. The sample was blood, taken from a patient whose treatment included radiotherapy and nephrectomy. Every receptor here comes from a woman in her sixties with renal cell carcinoma.

This chain links TRBV28 with TRBJ1-6; D remains unclear. V lost 2 bases and J 10 bases, leaving 9 bases between the germline ends. From germline, CDR1 is MDHEN and CDR2 SYDVKM. The CDR3 loop spans 13 amino acids. DNA of the CDR3: TGTGCCAGCAGTTTACCCCGGCGCTCACCCCTCCACTTT. Protein product: CASSLPRRSPLHF.

The chain combines TRBV7-9 with TRBJ2-2; D is undetermined. V lost 5 bases, J lost 3 bases, and 10 bases lay in between. The CDR3 loop spans 14 amino acids. The germline V gene has CDR1 SEHNR and CDR2 FQNEAQ (reference sequence). The CDR3 here is CASSPLRDTGELFF. The CDR3 DNA reads as TGTGCCAGCAGCCCCCTAAGGGACACCGGGGAGCTGTTTTTT.

The J gene is TRBJ2-3, the V gene TRBV11-1; D remains unclear. V lost 4 bases to trimming and J lost 2 bases, with 4 bases between them. The germline CDR1 and CDR2 sequences are SGHAT and FQDESV (reference sequence). This CDR3 region has 12 residues. Written as DNA, the CDR3 is TGTGCCAGCAGCTGGGACACAGATACGCAGTATTTT. Protein product: CASSWDTDTQYF.

In the case of this clone: The sample contains more than one DNA sequence encoding this CDR3. The chain combines TRBV9 with TRBJ1-2; no clear D gene. In germline, CDR1 is SGDLS, CDR2 YYNGEE. Trimming took off 3 bases at V and 0 bases at J, with 18 bases between the two ends. The length of the CDR3 is 17 residues. CDR3 sequence (DNA): TGTGCCAGCAGCGCCGGCCCCCCACGGGCAACTAACTATGGCTACACCTTC. Protein: CASSAGPPRATNYGYTF. The whole variable domain, remainder taken from reference TRBV9 and TRBJ1-2, is DSGVTQTPKHLITATGQRVTLRCSPRSGDLSVYWYQQSLDQGLQFLIQYYNGEERAKGNILERFSAQQFPDLHSELNLSSLELGDSALYFCASSAGPPRATNYGYTFGSGTRLTVV.

The CDR3 protein is CASRDKLSNQPQHF. CDR3 coding DNA: TGTGCCAGTAGGGACAAACTTAGCAATCAGCCCCAGCATTTT. The rearrangement joins TRBV19 to TRBJ1-5; D perhaps matches TRBD1 (5 bases). V lost 6 bases and J lost 0, with 9 bases in between. The CDR3 sequence is 14 residues long. Germline CDR1 and CDR2: LNHDA and SQIVND (reference sequence).

This chain links TRBV6-6 with TRBJ1-4; possible D gene TRBD1, 5 bases. CDR1 is MNHNY and CDR2 is SVGAGI in the germline V gene (reference sequence). V lost 7 bases and J 5 bases, leaving 14 bases between the germline ends. The CDR3 sequence is 14 residues long. CDR3 loop: CASTPGQLNEKLFF. The CDR3 DNA is TGTGCCAGCACCCCGGGGCAACTGAATGAAAAACTGTTTTTT.

The CDR3 DNA reads as TGTGCCAGCAGTCAGGGGGGGCCGGAACGCACTGAAGCTTTCTTT. This encodes CASSQGGPERTEAFF. V gene TRBV7-2 combines with J gene TRBJ1-1; 7 bases map to TRBD1. The V and J ends lost 6 bases and 4 bases, in that order; junction bases with no gene match: 11. This CDR3 has 15 residues. CDR1 is SGHTA, CDR2 FQGNSA, per germline.

This clone is medium-sized within its sample. This chain links TRBV6-1 with TRBJ2-2; D gene ambiguous. Germline CDR1 reads MNHNS; CDR2 reads SASEGT. With 2 bases removed from V and 8 bases from J, the gap between germline ends came to 6 bases. This CDR3 region has 12 residues. CDR3 coding DNA: TGTGCCAGCAGTGAACCCCAGGGGGAGCTGTTTTTT. Translation gives CASSEPQGELFF.

This sequence joins TRBV4-2 and TRBJ1-2, with D hard to call. V was pared by 0 bases and J by 3 bases, with 11 bases between. Germline CDR1 is LGHNA and CDR2 is YNFKEQ. The length of the CDR3 is 15 residues. The CDR3 reads CASSQDWGGYYGYTF. DNA for the CDR3: TGTGCCAGCAGCCAAGATTGGGGTGGCTACTATGGCTACACCTTC.

The J gene is TRBJ1-2, the V gene TRBV19; D remains unclear. The ends were cut back, 5 bases at V and 4 bases at J, with 5 bases in the middle. This CDR3 comprises 11 residues. The germline CDR1 and CDR2 sequences are LNHDA and SQIVND (reference sequence). CDR3 coding DNA: TGTGCCAGTAGTCGGGCCTATGGCTACACCTTC. Encoded protein: CASSRAYGYTF. Based on the CDR3 plus reference TRBV19 and TRBJ1-2, the full variable domain is DGGITQSPKYLFRKEGQNVTLSCEQNLNHDAMYWYRQDPGQGLRLIYYSQIVNDFQKGDIAEGYSVSREKKESFPLTVTSAQKNPTAFYLCASSRAYGYTFGSGTRLTVV.

The V gene is TRBV5-1, the J gene TRBJ1-2, with TRBD1 as a possible D gene (5 bases). There are 14 residues in the CDR3. CDR1 is SGHRS and CDR2 is YFSETQ in the germline V gene. Trimming took 4 bases from V and 0 from J, leaving 10 bases between them. The CDR3: CASSPDSSNYGYTF. The CDR3 coding sequence is TGCGCCAGCAGCCCCGACAGTTCTAACTATGGCTACACCTTC.

The chain has TRBV13 and TRBJ1-2; D might be TRBD1 (6 bases). The CDR3 sequence is 15 residues long. From germline, CDR1 is PRHDT and CDR2 FYEKMQ (reference sequence). V lost 5 bases, J lost 2 bases, and 15 bases lay in between. The CDR3 sequence is CASSKIGTPNYGYTF. In nucleotides, the CDR3 is TGTGCCAGCAGCAAAATAGGGACACCAAACTATGGCTACACCTTC.

The V call is TRBV6-6, the J call TRBJ2-4; the D gene is possibly TRBD2 (6 bases). CDR3 size: 16 residues. Trimming cost V 5 bases and J 0 bases, with 14 bases left between them. Germline lookup yields CDR1 MNHNY and CDR2 SVGAGI (reference sequence). The CDR3 sequence: CASSARAGGAKNIQYF. The CDR3 coding sequence is TGTGCCAGCAGTGCCCGAGCGGGCGGAGCCAAAAACATTCAGTACTTC.

This clone has just a few counts. The rearrangement uses TRBV27 and TRBJ1-1; D gene ambiguous. The CDR3 has 13 residues. V lost 1 base and J 5 bases, leaving 8 bases between the germline ends. Germline V CDR1 and CDR2: MNHEY, SMNVEV (reference sequence). The CDR3 loop is CASSLLRETEAFF. The CDR3 DNA sequence: TGTGCCAGCAGTTTATTAAGAGAAACTGAAGCTTTCTTT.

The chain is built from TRBV6-5 and TRBJ2-1; D unclear. The CDR3 has 13 amino acids. Germline V gives CDR1 MNHEY, CDR2 SVGAGI. Trimming took 7 bases from V and 1 from J, leaving 8 bases between them. The CDR3 region is CASTPASYNEQFF. Written as DNA, the CDR3 is TGTGCCAGCACCCCGGCGTCCTACAATGAGCAGTTCTTC.

V gene TRBV21-1 combines with J gene TRBJ1-5; the table names TRBD1, a call not compared with the DNA. TRBV21-1 counts as a pseudogene. The CDR3 contains 19 residues. The CDR3 spells CASSKGEGQGRRNNQPQHF. CDR3 DNA: TGTGCCAGCAGCAAAGGGGAAGGACAGGGACGGAGGAACAATCAGCCCCAGCATTTT.